The 3 T cell receptor beta chains listed next were all sequenced from one sample in a study of immune cell composition in non-small cell lung cancer. Measured with immunoSEQ multiplex PCR; TCRdb has only the in-frame clones, and not every one. The profile shows 4,700 or so clones, around 64% of them singletons. Material: lung tumor tissue. The receptors derive from a human donor with non-small cell lung cancer.

This chain joins TRBV2 and TRBJ2-5; 7 positions match TRBD2. After removal of 8 bases from V and 3 bases from J, the junction contained 9 bases not matched to a gene. CDR1 and CDR2 from the germline V gene are SNHLY and FYNNEI. The CDR3 loop spans 14 amino acids. The CDR3, as DNA: TGTGCCAGCGTCGGCGGGAGAGGGGAAGAGACCCAGTACTTC. Its translation is CASVGGRGEETQYF.

The chain is built from TRBV11-3 and TRBJ2-7; 8 bases map to TRBD1. This CDR3 has 15 amino acids. The germline V gene encodes CDR1 SGHNT and CDR2 YENEEA. Unmatched junction bases numbered 8, after V lost 4 bases and J lost 3 bases. The CDR3 sequence is CASSSDRGPFYEQYF. In nucleotides, the CDR3 is TGTGCCAGCAGCTCCGACAGGGGACCTTTCTACGAGCAGTACTTC. Drawing the rest from reference TRBV11-3 and TRBJ2-7, the complete variable domain is EAGVVQSPRYKIIEKKQPVAFWCNPISGHNTLYWYLQNLGQGPELLIRYENEEAVDDSQLPKDRFSAERLKGVDSTLKIQPAELGDSAVYLCASSSDRGPFYEQYFGPGTRLTVT.

The rearrangement uses TRBV28 and TRBJ2-7, with 8 bases fitting TRBD1. Germline loops: CDR1 MDHEN, CDR2 SYDVKM. The J segment lost 5 bases and the V segment lost 6 bases, leaving 9 bases of the junction unmatched. This CDR3 comprises 14 residues. This CDR3 reads CASSRTGSRHEQYF. The CDR3 bases are TGTGCCAGCAGCCGGACAGGGTCTCGCCACGAGCAGTACTTC.